Listed below are T cell receptor beta chains from one sample, sequenced in a study of cytomegalovirus exposure and HLA in healthy donors. Profiling relied on immunoSEQ multiplex PCR, and the TCRdb table lists in-frame clones only, not all of them. The table has some 130,000 clones, about 90% seen once. Sequencing input: PBMCs. Every receptor here comes from a man aged 18 to 30 in good health and CMV-seronegative. CDR3s include the opening cysteine and the closing phenylalanine or tryptophan. A D gene is named only where the DNA matches it firmly. Clone sizes are given selectively: once, few, many, or a class where the clone is expanded.

v_call: TRBV27; clone_size: -; j_call: TRBJ1-1; d_call: TRBD1; cdr3_aa: CASRGDRDRGPKAFF; cdr3_nt: TGTGCCAGCAGGGGGGATCGGGACAGGGGGCCTAAAGCTTTCTTT
v_call: TRBV10-1; clone_size: few; j_call: TRBJ2-7; d_call: TRBD2; cdr3_aa: CASSPILAGGIYEQYF; cdr3_nt: TGCGCCAGCAGTCCAATTCTAGCGGGAGGGATCTACGAGCAGTACTTC
v_call: TRBV2; clone_size: -; j_call: TRBJ2-5; d_call: TRBD2; cdr3_aa: CASSDFLAGLEKETQYF; cdr3_nt: TGTGCCAGCAGTGATTTCCTAGCGGGGCTTGAGAAAGAGACCCAGTACTTC
v_call: TRBV6-1; clone_size: few; j_call: TRBJ2-1; d_call: -; cdr3_aa: CASSGIWAGYEQFF; cdr3_nt: TGTGCCAGCAGTGGAATTTGGGCAGGTTATGAGCAGTTCTTC
v_call: TRBV6-4; clone_size: few; j_call: TRBJ2-2; d_call: -; cdr3_aa: CASSNSNTGELFF; cdr3_nt: TGTGCCAGCAGTAACAGCAACACCGGGGAGCTGTTTTTT
v_call: TRBV19; clone_size: -; j_call: TRBJ2-1; d_call: -; cdr3_aa: CASSISGGGPNEQFF; cdr3_nt: TGTGCCAGTAGTATATCAGGTGGAGGGCCCAATGAGCAGTTCTTC
v_call: TRBV5-1; clone_size: -; j_call: TRBJ2-1; d_call: TRBD1; cdr3_aa: CASGTGRANNEQFF; cdr3_nt: TGCGCCAGCGGGACAGGGCGCGCGAACAATGAGCAGTTCTTC
v_call: TRBV5-6; clone_size: -; j_call: TRBJ1-1; d_call: -; cdr3_aa: CASSWAEGSMNTEAFF; cdr3_nt: TGTGCCAGCAGTTGGGCGGAGGGATCTATGAACACTGAAGCTTTCTTT
v_call: TRBV19; clone_size: -; j_call: TRBJ1-5; d_call: -; cdr3_aa: CASSPFRDKGRNQPQHF; cdr3_nt: TGTGCCAGTAGCCCCTTTCGGGACAAAGGACGCAATCAGCCCCAGCATTTT
v_call: TRBV4-1; clone_size: -; j_call: TRBJ1-1; d_call: -; cdr3_aa: CASSQVQGAAFF; cdr3_nt: TGCGCCAGCAGCCAAGTACAGGGTGCAGCTTTCTTT
v_call: TRBV5-1; clone_size: -; j_call: TRBJ2-4; d_call: -; cdr3_aa: CASSLARVVVKDIQYF; cdr3_nt: TGCGCCAGCAGCTTAGCCAGGGTCGTTGTTAAGGACATTCAGTACTTC
v_call: TRBV7-2; clone_size: -; j_call: TRBJ2-7; d_call: -; cdr3_aa: CASSLETLLPEQYF; cdr3_nt: TGTGCCAGCAGCTTAGAGACACTTCTGCCCGAGCAGTACTTC
v_call: TRBV2; clone_size: -; j_call: TRBJ2-2; d_call: TRBD1; cdr3_aa: CASSRQGTNTGELFF; cdr3_nt: TGTGCCAGCAGTCGACAGGGAACCAACACCGGGGAGCTGTTTTTT
v_call: TRBV29-1; clone_size: -; j_call: TRBJ1-2; d_call: TRBD1; cdr3_aa: CSVLTGQKDGYTF; cdr3_nt: TGCAGCGTATTGACAGGGCAAAAGGATGGCTACACCTTC
v_call: TRBV28; clone_size: -; j_call: TRBJ1-5; d_call: -; cdr3_aa: CASSAVLLRGNQPQHF; cdr3_nt: TGTGCCAGCAGTGCCGTTCTCTTGAGGGGGAATCAGCCCCAGCATTTT
v_call: TRBV27; clone_size: -; j_call: TRBJ2-1; d_call: -; cdr3_aa: CASSFRRVNEQFF; cdr3_nt: TGTGCCAGCAGTTTTCGACGGGTAAATGAGCAGTTCTTC
v_call: TRBV5-4; clone_size: -; j_call: TRBJ1-2; d_call: -; cdr3_aa: CASSSPGRDYGYTF; cdr3_nt: TGTGCCAGCAGCTCACCCGGACGGGATTATGGCTACACCTTC
v_call: TRBV28; clone_size: -; j_call: TRBJ2-7; d_call: TRBD1; cdr3_aa: CASSGTVSYEQYF; cdr3_nt: TGTGCCAGCTCGGGGACAGTCTCCTACGAGCAGTACTTC
v_call: TRBV4-2; clone_size: -; j_call: TRBJ1-1; d_call: -; cdr3_aa: CASSHPGEGTTEAFF; cdr3_nt: TGTGCCAGCAGCCACCCCGGCGAGGGAACAACTGAAGCTTTCTTT
v_call: TRBV18; clone_size: -; j_call: TRBJ1-1; d_call: TRBD1; cdr3_aa: CASSDGQGTEAFF; cdr3_nt: TGTGCCAGCTCAGATGGACAGGGCACTGAAGCTTTCTTT
v_call: TRBV7-9; clone_size: few; j_call: TRBJ1-2; d_call: -; cdr3_aa: CASSLATGEGDYGYTF; cdr3_nt: TGTGCCAGCAGCTTAGCCACTGGGGAAGGGGACTATGGCTACACCTTC
v_call: TRBV19; clone_size: -; j_call: TRBJ2-1; d_call: -; cdr3_aa: CASRIRGAYNEQFF; cdr3_nt: TGTGCCAGTCGAATCAGGGGAGCCTACAATGAGCAGTTCTTC
v_call: TRBV7-8; clone_size: -; j_call: TRBJ2-5; d_call: -; cdr3_aa: CASSLGVTQETQYF; cdr3_nt: TGTGCCAGCAGCTTGGGAGTAACCCAAGAGACCCAGTACTTC
v_call: TRBV18; clone_size: -; j_call: TRBJ2-5; d_call: -; cdr3_aa: CASSPVTLQETQYF; cdr3_nt: TGTGCCAGCTCACCCGTGACACTTCAAGAGACCCAGTACTTC
v_call: TRBV5-6; clone_size: -; j_call: TRBJ2-3; d_call: TRBD1; cdr3_aa: CASSLTGGPDTQYF; cdr3_nt: TGTGCCAGCAGCTTGACAGGGGGCCCAGATACGCAGTATTTT
v_call: TRBV9; clone_size: once; j_call: TRBJ2-1; d_call: TRBD2; cdr3_aa: CASSGEGIPLYNEQFF; cdr3_nt: TGTGCCAGCAGCGGGGAGGGGATCCCCCTCTACAATGAGCAGTTCTTC
v_call: TRBV5-4; clone_size: once; j_call: TRBJ1-6; d_call: -; cdr3_aa: CASSTSGALYNSPLHF; cdr3_nt: TGTGCCAGCAGCACGAGTGGGGCTCTCTATAATTCACCCCTCCACTTT
v_call: TRBV11-2; clone_size: once; j_call: TRBJ2-7; d_call: TRBD1; cdr3_aa: CASSQDRGLYEQYF; cdr3_nt: TGTGCCAGCAGTCAGGACAGGGGGCTGTACGAGCAGTACTTC
v_call: TRBV20-1; clone_size: once; j_call: TRBJ2-1; d_call: -; cdr3_aa: CSASGPLTAFF; cdr3_nt: TGCAGTGCTAGTGGGCCTCTTACGGCGTTCTTC
v_call: TRBV4-2; clone_size: -; j_call: TRBJ2-5; d_call: TRBD2; cdr3_aa: CASSPGLAGGPETQYF; cdr3_nt: TGTGCCAGCAGCCCGGGACTAGCGGGGGGGCCAGAGACCCAGTACTTC
v_call: TRBV7-6; clone_size: -; j_call: TRBJ1-4; d_call: -; cdr3_aa: CASSLDSFNEKLFF; cdr3_nt: TGTGCCAGCAGCTTAGACAGTTTTAATGAAAAACTGTTTTTT
v_call: TRBV19; clone_size: once; j_call: TRBJ1-1; d_call: -; cdr3_aa: CASSPYETNTEAFF; cdr3_nt: TGTGCCAGTAGTCCGTATGAGACTAACACTGAAGCTTTCTTT
v_call: TRBV7-2; clone_size: once; j_call: TRBJ2-7; d_call: -; cdr3_aa: CASSFEATYEQYF; cdr3_nt: TGTGCCAGCAGCTTCGAGGCAACCTACGAGCAGTACTTC
v_call: TRBV30; clone_size: -; j_call: TRBJ1-1; d_call: -; cdr3_aa: CAARGGNTEAFF; cdr3_nt: TGTGCCGCTCGGGGGGGGAACACTGAAGCTTTCTTT
v_call: TRBV7-9; clone_size: -; j_call: TRBJ2-2; d_call: -; cdr3_aa: CASSSTSGGPRDGELFF; cdr3_nt: TGTGCCAGCAGCTCAACTTCGGGGGGCCCAAGGGACGGGGAGCTGTTTTTT
v_call: TRBV27; clone_size: -; j_call: TRBJ1-6; d_call: -; cdr3_aa: CASGASYNSPLHF; cdr3_nt: TGTGCCAGCGGGGCCTCCTATAATTCACCCCTCCACTTT
v_call: TRBV6-5; clone_size: -; j_call: TRBJ2-1; d_call: -; cdr3_aa: CASSYQMNAEQFF; cdr3_nt: TGTGCCAGCAGTTACCAGATGAATGCTGAGCAGTTCTTC
v_call: TRBV19; clone_size: -; j_call: TRBJ2-3; d_call: -; cdr3_aa: CASSTPGGPSGDTQYF; cdr3_nt: TGTGCCAGTAGTACCCCCGGAGGGCCCAGCGGAGATACGCAGTATTTT
v_call: TRBV7-8; clone_size: -; j_call: TRBJ2-7; d_call: TRBD1; cdr3_aa: CASSAQGARYEQYF; cdr3_nt: TGTGCCAGCAGCGCACAGGGGGCTAGATACGAGCAGTACTTC
v_call: TRBV9; clone_size: -; j_call: TRBJ2-3; d_call: -; cdr3_aa: CASSVGQGSTDTQYF; cdr3_nt: TGTGCCAGCAGCGTAGGTCAGGGGTCCACAGATACGCAGTATTTT
v_call: TRBV10-1; clone_size: -; j_call: TRBJ2-5; d_call: -; cdr3_aa: CASSEGWRETQYF; cdr3_nt: TGCGCCAGCAGTGAAGGATGGAGGGAGACCCAGTACTTC
v_call: TRBV19; clone_size: -; j_call: TRBJ2-1; d_call: -; cdr3_aa: CASSIGAGRPTNEQFF; cdr3_nt: TGTGCCAGTAGTATAGGGGCGGGGCGGCCGACCAATGAGCAGTTCTTC
v_call: TRBV19; clone_size: -; j_call: TRBJ2-3; d_call: TRBD2; cdr3_aa: CASSIDGTSGADTQYF; cdr3_nt: TGTGCCAGTAGTATAGACGGGACTAGCGGGGCAGATACGCAGTATTTT
v_call: TRBV7-9; clone_size: once; j_call: TRBJ2-2; d_call: -; cdr3_aa: CASSLEGLGTGELFF; cdr3_nt: TGTGCCAGCAGCTTAGAGGGACTCGGCACCGGGGAGCTGTTTTTT
v_call: TRBV19; clone_size: -; j_call: TRBJ2-7; d_call: -; cdr3_aa: CASSPTGDEQYF; cdr3_nt: TGTGCCAGTAGTCCCACGGGGGACGAGCAGTACTTC
v_call: TRBV30; clone_size: -; j_call: TRBJ2-1; d_call: TRBD1; cdr3_aa: CAWSSGQGDNEQFF; cdr3_nt: TGTGCCTGGAGTAGTGGACAGGGTGACAATGAGCAGTTCTTC
v_call: TRBV6-5; clone_size: -; j_call: TRBJ2-3; d_call: TRBD1; cdr3_aa: CASSYSGTGTDTQYF; cdr3_nt: TGTGCCAGCAGTTACTCGGGGACAGGCACAGATACGCAGTATTTT
v_call: TRBV6-5; clone_size: -; j_call: TRBJ1-1; d_call: TRBD1; cdr3_aa: CASSYAGTGGEEAFF; cdr3_nt: TGTGCCAGCAGTTACGCCGGGACAGGGGGCGAGGAAGCTTTCTTT
v_call: TRBV6-6; clone_size: -; j_call: TRBJ2-6; d_call: -; cdr3_aa: CASKGTAGANVLTF; cdr3_nt: TGTGCCAGCAAGGGGACTGCGGGGGCCAACGTCCTGACTTTC
v_call: TRBV6-5; clone_size: -; j_call: TRBJ2-5; d_call: -; cdr3_aa: CASSYSYADQETQYF; cdr3_nt: TGTGCCAGCAGTTACTCGTACGCAGACCAAGAGACCCAGTACTTC
v_call: TRBV15; clone_size: -; j_call: TRBJ2-7; d_call: TRBD2; cdr3_aa: CATSRGTSGSFLYEQYF; cdr3_nt: TGTGCCACCAGCAGAGGGACTAGCGGGAGTTTTTTGTACGAGCAGTACTTC
v_call: TRBV15; clone_size: -; j_call: TRBJ2-5; d_call: -; cdr3_aa: CATREAGLGGGETQYF; cdr3_nt: TGTGCCACCAGGGAAGCGGGTCTAGGGGGCGGAGAGACCCAGTACTTC